The clone carrying this T cell receptor (beta chain) was counted between two and nine times. As yet, its antigen is unknown. TCRdb used MiXCR to reprocess the reads, holding one entry per CDR3 protein. In the table there are about 900,000 distinct CDR3 sequences, more than 25% of which are singletons. This record comes from a study of T cell repertoires in cytomegalovirus infection. The overall study: Researchers turned to recently identified HLA-C-restricted CMV epitopes as well as well-studied HLA-B-restricted ones. In public TCR beta signatures, there were indications of both CMV infection and matching HLA type. Study results and caveats: Identification of carriers of CMV plus the relevant HLA was performed using cumulative public TCR beta family frequency. Within the response measured ex vivo, HLA-C-restricted CMV-specific TCR beta clonotypes were dominant.

The receptor's source is a human donor in good health (CMV status not recorded). Some clones in this sample may be carry-over from other donors' samples. Sequenced material: cultured CD8+ T cells from PBMCs, taken from culture after CMV antigen stimulation.

The CDR3, as DNA: TGTGCCAGCAGCCTGTTACGGGAACCCACAGATACGCAGTATTTT. Its protein product is CASSLLREPTDTQYF. V gene TRBV7-9 combines with J gene TRBJ2-3; maybe TRBD2 (5 bases). The CDR3 is 15 amino acids. The germline gives CDR1 SEHNR, CDR2 FQNEAQ (reference sequence). Trimming removed 5 bases from V and 2 bases from J, with 14 bases in between.